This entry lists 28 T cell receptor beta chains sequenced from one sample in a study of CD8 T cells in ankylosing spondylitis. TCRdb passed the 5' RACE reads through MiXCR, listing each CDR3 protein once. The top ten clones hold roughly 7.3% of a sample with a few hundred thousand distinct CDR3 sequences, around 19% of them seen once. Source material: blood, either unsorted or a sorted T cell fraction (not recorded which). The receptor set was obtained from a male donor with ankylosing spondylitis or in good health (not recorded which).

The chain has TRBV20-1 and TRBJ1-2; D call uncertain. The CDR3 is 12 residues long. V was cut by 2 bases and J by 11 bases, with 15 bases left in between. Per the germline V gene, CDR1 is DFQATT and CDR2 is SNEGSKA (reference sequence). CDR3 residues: CSARQTTKGYTF. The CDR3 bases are TGCAGTGCTAGACAGACAACCAAGGGTTACACCTTC.

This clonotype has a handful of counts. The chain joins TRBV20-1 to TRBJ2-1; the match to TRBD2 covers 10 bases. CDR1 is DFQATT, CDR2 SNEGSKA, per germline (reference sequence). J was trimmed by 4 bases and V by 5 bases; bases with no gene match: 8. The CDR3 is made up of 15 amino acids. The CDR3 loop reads CSAATGTSAYNEQFF. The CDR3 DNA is TGCAGTGCTGCCACCGGGACTAGCGCTTACAATGAGCAGTTCTTC.

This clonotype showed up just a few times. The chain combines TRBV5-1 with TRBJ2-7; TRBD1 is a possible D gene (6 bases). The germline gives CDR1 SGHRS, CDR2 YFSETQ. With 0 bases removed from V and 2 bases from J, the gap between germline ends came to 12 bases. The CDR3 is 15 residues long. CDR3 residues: CASSLVGAPTYEQYV. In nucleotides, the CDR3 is TGCGCCAGCAGCTTGGTGGGGGCGCCGACCTACGAGCAGTACGTC.

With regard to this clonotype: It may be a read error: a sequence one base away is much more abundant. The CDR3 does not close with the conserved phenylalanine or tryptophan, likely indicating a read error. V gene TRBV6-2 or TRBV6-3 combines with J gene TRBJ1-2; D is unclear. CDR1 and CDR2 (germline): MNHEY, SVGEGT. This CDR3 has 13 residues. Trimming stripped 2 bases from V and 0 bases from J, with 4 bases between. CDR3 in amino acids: CASSYGTNYGYTS. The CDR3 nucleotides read TGTGCCAGCAGTTACGGGACTAACTATGGCTACACCTCC.

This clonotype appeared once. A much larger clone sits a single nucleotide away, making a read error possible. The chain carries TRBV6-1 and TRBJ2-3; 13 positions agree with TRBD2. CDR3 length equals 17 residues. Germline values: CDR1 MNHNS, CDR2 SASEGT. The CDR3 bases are TGTCCCAGCAGTCTCTCCGGGACTAGCGGGATGGTAGATACGCAGTATTTT. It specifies CPSSLSGTSGMVDTQYF.

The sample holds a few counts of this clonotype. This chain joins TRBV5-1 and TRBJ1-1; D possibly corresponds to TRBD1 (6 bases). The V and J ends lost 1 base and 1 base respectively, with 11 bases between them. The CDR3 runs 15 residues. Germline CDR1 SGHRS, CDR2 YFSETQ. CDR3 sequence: CASSLNRATNTEAFF. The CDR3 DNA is TGCGCCAGCAGCTTGAACAGGGCTACGAACACTGAAGCTTTCTTT.

CDR3 protein: CASSLGGQDYEQYV. The CDR3 DNA reads as TGTGCCAGCAGCTTAGGGGGACAGGACTACGAGCAGTACGTC. The chain combines TRBV11-2 with TRBJ2-7; 8 positions agree with TRBD1. The germline V gene has CDR1 SGHAT and CDR2 FQNNGV. This CDR3 is 14 amino acids long. The junction had 2 bases not matched to a gene; V was cut back by 1 base and J by 3 bases.

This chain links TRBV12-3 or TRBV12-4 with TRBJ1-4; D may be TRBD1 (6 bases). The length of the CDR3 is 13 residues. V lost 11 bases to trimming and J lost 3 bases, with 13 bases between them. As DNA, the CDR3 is TGTGCCGGCCGAGGGGGAGCTAATGAAAAACTGTTTTTT. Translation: CAGRGGANEKLFF.

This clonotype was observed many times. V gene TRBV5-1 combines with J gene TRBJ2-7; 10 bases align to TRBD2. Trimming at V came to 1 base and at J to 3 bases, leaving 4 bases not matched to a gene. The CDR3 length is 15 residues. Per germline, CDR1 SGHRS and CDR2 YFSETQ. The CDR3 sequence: CASSLTSGAYYEQYV. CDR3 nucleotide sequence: TGCGCCAGCAGCTTGACTAGCGGGGCTTACTACGAGCAGTACGTC.

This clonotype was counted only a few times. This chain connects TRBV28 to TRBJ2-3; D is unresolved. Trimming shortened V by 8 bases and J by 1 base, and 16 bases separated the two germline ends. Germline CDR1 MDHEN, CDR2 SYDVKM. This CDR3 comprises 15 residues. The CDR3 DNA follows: TGTGCCAGCTGTCAGATCCTTTCGGGCACAGATACGCAGTATTTT. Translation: CASCQILSGTDTQYF. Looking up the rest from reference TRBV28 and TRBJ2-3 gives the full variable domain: DVKVTQSSRYLVKRTGEKVFLECVQDMDHENMFWYRQDPGLGLRLIYFSYDVKMKEKGDIPEGYSVSREKKERFSLILESASTNQTSMYLCASCQILSGTDTQYFGPGTRLTVL.

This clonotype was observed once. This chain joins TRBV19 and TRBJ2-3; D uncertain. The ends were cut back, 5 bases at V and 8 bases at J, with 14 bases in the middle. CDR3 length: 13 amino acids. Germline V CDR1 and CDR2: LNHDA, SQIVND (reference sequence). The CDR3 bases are TGTGCCAGTAGTCAAGGCGAGAGGTCTACGCAGTATTTT. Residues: CASSQGERSTQYF. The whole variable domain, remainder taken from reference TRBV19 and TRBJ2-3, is DGGITQSPKYLFRKEGQNVTLSCEQNLNHDAMYWYRQDPGQGLRLIYYSQIVNDFQKGDIAEGYSVSREKKESFPLTVTSAQKNPTAFYLCASSQGERSTQYFGPGTRLTVL.

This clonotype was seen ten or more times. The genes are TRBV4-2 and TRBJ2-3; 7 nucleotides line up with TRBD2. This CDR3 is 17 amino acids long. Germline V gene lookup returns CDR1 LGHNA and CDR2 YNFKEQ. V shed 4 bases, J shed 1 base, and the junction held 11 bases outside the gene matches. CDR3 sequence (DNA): TGTGCCAGCAGCCGAGGATTTCCGGCGGGGGGCACAGATACGCAGTATTTT. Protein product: CASSRGFPAGGTDTQYF.

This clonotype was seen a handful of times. In nucleotides, the CDR3 is TGCAGCGCTCCACTAGCGGGAGTATCTGGGGCCAACGTCCTGACTTTC. It encodes CSAPLAGVSGANVLTF. V is TRBV29-1 and J is TRBJ2-6; 11 nucleotides align to TRBD2. The CDR3 has 16 residues. Trimming at V came to 7 bases and at J to 1 base, leaving 6 bases not matched to a gene. Germline lookup yields CDR1 SQVTM and CDR2 ANQGSEA.

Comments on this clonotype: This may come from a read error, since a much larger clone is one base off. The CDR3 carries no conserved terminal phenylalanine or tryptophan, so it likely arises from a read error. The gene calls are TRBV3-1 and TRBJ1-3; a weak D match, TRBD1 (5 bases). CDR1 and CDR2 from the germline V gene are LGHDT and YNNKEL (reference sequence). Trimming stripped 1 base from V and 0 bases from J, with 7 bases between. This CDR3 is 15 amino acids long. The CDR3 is CASSQVGTSGNTIYS. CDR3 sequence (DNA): TGTGCCAGCAGCCAAGTAGGGACCTCTGGAAACACCATATATTCT.

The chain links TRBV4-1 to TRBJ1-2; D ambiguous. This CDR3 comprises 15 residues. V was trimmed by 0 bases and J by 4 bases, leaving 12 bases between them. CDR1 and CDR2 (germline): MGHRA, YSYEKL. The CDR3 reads CASSQDPNTIYGYTF. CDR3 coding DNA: TGCGCCAGCAGCCAAGATCCAAACACGATCTATGGCTACACCTTC.

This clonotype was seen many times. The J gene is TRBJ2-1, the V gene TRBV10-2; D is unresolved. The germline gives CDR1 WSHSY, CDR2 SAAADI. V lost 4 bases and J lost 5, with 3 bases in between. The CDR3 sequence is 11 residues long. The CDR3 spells CASSGHNEQFF. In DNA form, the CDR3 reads TGCGCCAGCAGTGGCCACAATGAGCAGTTCTTC.

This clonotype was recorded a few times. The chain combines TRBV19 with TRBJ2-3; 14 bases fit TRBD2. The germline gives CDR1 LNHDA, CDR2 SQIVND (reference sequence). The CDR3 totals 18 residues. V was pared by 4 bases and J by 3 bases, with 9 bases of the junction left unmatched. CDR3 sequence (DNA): TGTGCCAGTAGTACGGGACTAGCGGGGGCCCTATCAACAGATACGCAGTATTTT. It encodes CASSTGLAGALSTDTQYF.

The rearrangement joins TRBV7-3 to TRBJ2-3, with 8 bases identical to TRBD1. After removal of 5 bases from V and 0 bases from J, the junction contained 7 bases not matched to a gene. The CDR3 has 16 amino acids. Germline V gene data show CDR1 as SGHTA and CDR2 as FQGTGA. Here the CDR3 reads CASSPQGASSTDTQYF. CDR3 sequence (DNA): TGTGCCAGCAGCCCCCAGGGGGCCTCTAGCACAGATACGCAGTATTTT.

This CDR3 reads CASNQAGSNQPQHF. DNA for the CDR3: TGTGCCAGCAACCAAGCGGGTAGCAATCAGCCCCAGCATTTT. The J gene is TRBJ1-5, the V gene TRBV6-2 or TRBV6-3, with D unresolved. Trimming took 7 bases from V and 0 from J, leaving 10 bases between them. The CDR3 is 14 amino acids. The V gene's germline CDR1 is MNHEY and CDR2 SVGEGT.

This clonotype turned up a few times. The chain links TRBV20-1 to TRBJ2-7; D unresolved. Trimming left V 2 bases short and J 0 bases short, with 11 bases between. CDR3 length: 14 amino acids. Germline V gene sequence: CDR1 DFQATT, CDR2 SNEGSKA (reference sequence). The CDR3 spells CSARLRLLSYEQYV. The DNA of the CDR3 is TGCAGTGCTAGATTAAGGCTCCTCTCCTACGAGCAGTACGTC.

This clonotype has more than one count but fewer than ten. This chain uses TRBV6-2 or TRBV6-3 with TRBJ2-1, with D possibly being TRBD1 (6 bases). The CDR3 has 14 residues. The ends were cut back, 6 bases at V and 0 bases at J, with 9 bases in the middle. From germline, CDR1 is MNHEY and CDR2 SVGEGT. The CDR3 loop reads CASRQQGSYNEQFF. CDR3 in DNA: TGTGCCAGCAGACAACAGGGCTCCTACAATGAGCAGTTCTTC.

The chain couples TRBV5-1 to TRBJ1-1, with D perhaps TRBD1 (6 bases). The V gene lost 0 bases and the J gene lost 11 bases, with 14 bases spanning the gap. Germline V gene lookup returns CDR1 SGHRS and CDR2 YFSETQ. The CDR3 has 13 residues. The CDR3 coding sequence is TGCGCCAGCAGCTTGGCCGGGGGGCGATGGGCTTTCTTT. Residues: CASSLAGGRWAFF. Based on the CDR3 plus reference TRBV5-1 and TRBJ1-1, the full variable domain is KAGVTQTPRYLIKTRGQQVTLSCSPISGHRSVSWYQQTPGQGLQFLFEYFSETQRNKGNFPGRFSGRQFSNSRSEMNVSTLELGDSALYLCASSLAGGRWAFFGQGTRLTVV.

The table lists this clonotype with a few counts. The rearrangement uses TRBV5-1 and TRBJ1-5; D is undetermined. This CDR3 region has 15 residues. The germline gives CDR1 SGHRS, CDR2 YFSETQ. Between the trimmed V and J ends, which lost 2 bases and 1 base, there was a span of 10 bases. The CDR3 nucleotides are TGCGCCAGCAGCTTAGATGCGTTCAGCAATCAGCCCCAGCATTTT. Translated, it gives CASSLDAFSNQPQHF.

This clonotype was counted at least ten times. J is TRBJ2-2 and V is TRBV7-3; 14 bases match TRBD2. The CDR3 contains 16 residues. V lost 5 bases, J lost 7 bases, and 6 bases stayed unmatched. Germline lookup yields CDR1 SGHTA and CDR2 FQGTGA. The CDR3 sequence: CASSTGLAGVLGELFF. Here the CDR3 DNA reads TGTGCCAGCAGCACGGGACTAGCGGGAGTTCTCGGGGAGCTGTTTTTT.

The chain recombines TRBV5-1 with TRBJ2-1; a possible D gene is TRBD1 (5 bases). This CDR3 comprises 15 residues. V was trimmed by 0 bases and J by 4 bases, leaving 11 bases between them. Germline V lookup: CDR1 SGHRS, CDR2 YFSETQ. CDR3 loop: CASSLEGREYNEQFF. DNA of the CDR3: TGCGCCAGCAGCTTGGAGGGGCGAGAATACAATGAGCAGTTCTTC.

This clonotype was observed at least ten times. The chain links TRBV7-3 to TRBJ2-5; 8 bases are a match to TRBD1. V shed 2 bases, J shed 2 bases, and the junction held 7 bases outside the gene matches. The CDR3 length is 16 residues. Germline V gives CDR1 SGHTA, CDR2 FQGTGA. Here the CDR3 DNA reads TGTGCCAGCAGCTTATCTACCGGACAGGGACAAGAGACCCAGTACTTC. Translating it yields CASSLSTGQGQETQYF. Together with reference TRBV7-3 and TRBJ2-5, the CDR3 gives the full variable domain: GAGVSQTPSNKVTEKGKYVELRCDPISGHTALYWYRQSLGQGPEFLIYFQGTGAADDSGLPNDRFFAVRPEGSVSTLKIQRTERGDSAVYLCASSLSTGQGQETQYFGPGTRLLVL.

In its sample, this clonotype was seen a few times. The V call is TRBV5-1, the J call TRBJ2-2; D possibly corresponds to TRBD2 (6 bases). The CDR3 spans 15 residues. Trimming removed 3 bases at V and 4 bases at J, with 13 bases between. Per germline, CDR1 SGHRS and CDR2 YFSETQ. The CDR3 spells CASSSSVGGTGELFF. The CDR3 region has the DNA TGCGCCAGCAGCTCGTCGGTGGGGGGCACCGGGGAGCTGTTTTTT. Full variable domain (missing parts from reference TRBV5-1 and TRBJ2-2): KAGVTQTPRYLIKTRGQQVTLSCSPISGHRSVSWYQQTPGQGLQFLFEYFSETQRNKGNFPGRFSGRQFSNSRSEMNVSTLELGDSALYLCASSSSVGGTGELFFGEGSRLTVL.

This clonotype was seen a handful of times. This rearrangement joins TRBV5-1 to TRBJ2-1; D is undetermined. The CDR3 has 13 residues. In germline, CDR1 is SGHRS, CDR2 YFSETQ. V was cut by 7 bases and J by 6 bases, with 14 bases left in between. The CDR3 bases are TGCGCCAGCTCCATTGGCACATTCAATGAGCAGTTCTTC. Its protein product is CASSIGTFNEQFF.